The 24 T cell receptor beta chains below come from one sample, sequenced in a study of T cells in Graves' hyperthyroidism and ophthalmopathy. Amplified TCR beta CDR3 regions came from RNA transcripts. HTBI primers were used for first-round RT-PCR of the TCR CDR3. TCRdb passed the multiplex PCR reads through MiXCR, listing each CDR3 protein once. Of 500,000 to 600,000 distinct CDR3 sequences in the sample, 46% are singletons; the top ten hold under 20%. The sample was peripheral blood or thyroid tissue (not recorded which). These receptors were taken from an adult woman with Graves' disease, either hyperthyroidism or ophthalmopathy (not recorded which).

V gene TRBV7-9 combines with J gene TRBJ2-5; no firm D call. This CDR3 is built from 15 residues. Trimming pared 8 bases from V and 0 bases from J, leaving 16 bases between. CDR1 is SEHNR and CDR2 is FQNEAQ in the germline V gene (reference sequence). The CDR3 is CASRPRTPYQETQYF. The CDR3 bases are TGTGCCAGCCGCCCCCGTACTCCGTACCAAGAGACCCAGTACTTC.

The chain is built from TRBV9 and TRBJ2-3, with D possibly matching TRBD2 (6 bases). CDR1 SGDLS and CDR2 YYNGEE come from the germline V gene. V shed 2 bases and J shed 5 bases, with 12 bases lying between them. The CDR3 consists of 14 residues. DNA for the CDR3: TGTGCCAGCAGCGTCCACGGGAGAGGAGATACGCAGTATTTT. This sequence encodes CASSVHGRGDTQYF. Full variable domain (rest looked up from reference TRBV9 and TRBJ2-3): DSGVTQTPKHLITATGQRVTLRCSPRSGDLSVYWYQQSLDQGLQFLIQYYNGEERAKGNILERFSAQQFPDLHSELNLSSLELGDSALYFCASSVHGRGDTQYFGPGTRLTVL.

The V gene is TRBV20-1, the J gene TRBJ2-1; D is unresolved. Germline-derived CDR1 and CDR2 are DFQATT and SNEGSKA (reference sequence). The CDR3 length is 11 residues. Trimming cost V 5 bases and J 8 bases, with 10 bases left between them. The CDR3 DNA sequence: TGCAGTGCTCTGGTGGGTCATGAGCAGTTCTTC. Amino acid sequence: CSALVGHEQFF.

A remark on this clonotype: At one end the junction does not follow the germline gene, possibly because of a read error. CDR3 coding DNA: TGTGTCAGCAGCTTCGGGGGGGTGACTCTGACTTTC. It yields the protein CVSSFGGVTLTF. The rearrangement uses TRBV11-2 and TRBJ2-6; 8 nucleotides align to TRBD2. Per the germline V gene, CDR1 is SGHAT and CDR2 is FQNNGV. The CDR3 is 12 residues long.

J is TRBJ1-3 and V is TRBV29-1; D unclear. With 3 bases removed from V and 4 bases from J, the gap between germline ends came to 4 bases. The CDR3 is 11 residues long. Germline V CDR1 and CDR2: SQVTM, ANQGSEA. The CDR3 sequence: CSVDMGNTIYF. The CDR3 DNA follows: TGCAGCGTTGATATGGGAAACACCATATATTTT. Looking up the rest from reference TRBV29-1 and TRBJ1-3 gives the full variable domain: SAVISQKPSRDICQRGTSLTIQCQVDSQVTMMFWYRQQPGQSLTLIATANQGSEATYESGFVIDKFPISRPNLTFSTLTVSNMSPEDSSIYLCSVDMGNTIYFGEGSWLTVV.

This clonotype was seen once. A much larger clone lies one base from this, so it may be a read error. The chain uses TRBV6-1 and TRBJ1-1; D ambiguous. CDR1 MNHNS and CDR2 SASEGT come from the germline V gene. The CDR3 covers 15 residues. Trimming took off 6 bases at V and 5 bases at J, with 19 bases between the two ends. CDR3 DNA: TGTGCCAGCAGCACCCCCAGATTCCCCCCAACTGAAGCTTTCTTT. It specifies CASSTPRFPPTEAFF.

This clonotype was detected a few times. V and J are TRBV27 and TRBJ1-3; D may be TRBD1 (5 bases). CDR3 size: 15 residues. CDR1 MNHEY and CDR2 SMNVEV come from the germline V gene (reference sequence). The ends were cut back, 5 bases at V and 0 bases at J, with 11 bases in the middle. The CDR3 sequence: CASSPDRYSGNTIYF. The CDR3 DNA sequence: TGTGCCAGCAGTCCTGACAGATACTCTGGAAACACCATATATTTT.

This clonotype was recorded at least ten times. The genes are TRBV9 and TRBJ1-3, with D unclear. V dropped 2 bases and J dropped 0 bases, with 9 bases sitting between them. The CDR3 contains 15 residues. From germline, CDR1 is SGDLS and CDR2 YYNGEE. CDR3 amino acids: CASSVDRHSGNTIYF. The CDR3 DNA sequence: TGTGCCAGCAGCGTTGATAGACACTCTGGAAACACCATATATTTT.

The chain employs TRBV5-1 and TRBJ1-2, with a weak D call TRBD1 (6 bases). The CDR3 length is 11 residues. Trimming took 0 bases from V and 12 from J, leaving 9 bases between them. The germline gives CDR1 SGHRS, CDR2 YFSETQ. CDR3 sequence reads: CASSLVGGHTF. The CDR3 bases are TGCGCCAGCAGCTTGGTTGGGGGGCACACCTTC. Full variable domain (missing parts from reference TRBV5-1 and TRBJ1-2): KAGVTQTPRYLIKTRGQQVTLSCSPISGHRSVSWYQQTPGQGLQFLFEYFSETQRNKGNFPGRFSGRQFSNSRSEMNVSTLELGDSALYLCASSLVGGHTFGSGTRLTVV.

This clonotype was seen only a few times. The chain is built from TRBV10-3 and TRBJ2-7; D might be TRBD2 (5 bases). CDR3 length: 14 residues. Germline CDR1 is ENHRY and CDR2 is SYGVKD. Trimming took off 3 bases at V and 1 base at J, with 10 bases between the two ends. CDR3 DNA sequence: TGTGCCATCAGTGATGAGGGATTATCCTACGAGCAGTACTTC. This translates into CAISDEGLSYEQYF.

This clonotype was observed at least ten times. For the CDR3, the DNA is TGCAGTGCTAGGGGGACAGGATACACCGGGGAGCTGTTTTTT. Amino acids: CSARGTGYTGELFF. V is TRBV20-1 and J is TRBJ2-2; 8 bases fit TRBD1. The CDR3 is made up of 14 amino acids. The junction had 3 bases not matched to a gene; V was cut back by 3 bases and J by 3 bases. CDR1 DFQATT and CDR2 SNEGSKA come from the germline V gene (reference sequence).

V is TRBV29-1 and J is TRBJ1-1; possibly TRBD1 for D (5 bases). The V gene lost 6 bases and the J gene lost 0 bases, with 14 bases spanning the gap. CDR3 length: 14 amino acids. CDR1 SQVTM and CDR2 ANQGSEA come from the germline V gene. Written as DNA, the CDR3 is TGCAGCGTCCGTGGGGGAGCCTTGAACACTGAAGCTTTCTTT. Translating gives CSVRGGALNTEAFF.

The chain is built from TRBV7-9 and TRBJ2-2; 10 bases are a match to TRBD1. Germline V CDR1 and CDR2: SEHNR, FQNEAQ (reference sequence). The CDR3 totals 16 residues. The junction had 7 bases not matched to a gene; V was cut back by 5 bases and J by 4 bases. The CDR3 region is CASSQPGTGATGELFF. The DNA for the CDR3 is TGTGCCAGCAGCCAGCCCGGGACAGGGGCCACCGGGGAGCTGTTTTTT.

In the case of this clonotype: Just one base apart from a much larger clone, this may be a read error. The chain couples TRBV10-3 to TRBJ2-6; D is perhaps TRBD1 (5 bases). CDR3 length: 14 residues. Germline V gives CDR1 ENHRY, CDR2 SYGVKD. The CDR3 coding sequence is TGTGCCATCAGAGGGCCCTCTGGGGCCAACGTCCCGACTTTC. Protein product: CAIRGPSGANVPTF.

Comments on this clonotype: A much larger clone differs by one base, so this may be a read error. The V call is TRBV28, the J call TRBJ1-6; no clear D. The V end lost 4 bases, the J end lost 7 bases, and 11 bases lay between the germline ends. The germline V gene encodes CDR1 MDHEN and CDR2 SYDVKM. CDR3 length: 14 residues. The chain's CDR3 is CASSSPEYNSPLHF. The CDR3 coding sequence is TGTGCCAGCAGTTCCCCAGAGTACAATTCACCCCTCCACTTT.

Here the CDR3 DNA reads TGTGCCAGCAGTTCTGGGACCAGCGAGACCCAGTACTTC. Translating it yields CASSSGTSETQYF. This rearrangement joins TRBV2 to TRBJ2-5; D may be TRBD1 or TRBD2 (5 bases each). There are 13 residues in the CDR3. The germline CDR1 and CDR2 sequences are SNHLY and FYNNEI. The V gene lost 5 bases and the J gene lost 5 bases, with 12 bases spanning the gap.

This clonotype was seen many times. The chain combines TRBV6-1 with TRBJ2-2; no definite D call. Trimming stripped 6 bases from V and 0 bases from J, with 8 bases between. Germline CDR1 MNHNS, CDR2 SASEGT. The CDR3 has 14 amino acids. The CDR3 reads CASRGPSNTGELFF. DNA for the CDR3: TGTGCCAGCAGAGGACCCTCGAACACCGGGGAGCTGTTTTTT.

The chain uses TRBV2 and TRBJ1-1; D unclear. V shed 1 base and J shed 7 bases, with 10 bases lying between them. Germline V gives CDR1 SNHLY, CDR2 FYNNEI. CDR3 length: 13 residues. CDR3 DNA sequence: TGTGCCAGCAGTGAAGGAGGCCCTAGTGAAGCTTTCTTT. This codes for CASSEGGPSEAFF.

Notes on this clonotype: The junction departs from germline at one end; a sequencing error may be responsible. The chain joins TRBV2 to TRBJ1-1; D is ambiguous. The CDR3 totals 13 residues. Germline CDR1 SNHLY, CDR2 FYNNEI. CDR3 amino acids: CASSDTVFPEPFF. The CDR3 DNA reads TGTGCCAGCAGTGATACAGTTTTCCCTGAACCTTTCTTT.

The J gene is TRBJ2-7, the V gene TRBV6-1, with D possibly being TRBD1 or TRBD2 (5 bases each). The CDR3 contains 14 residues. V lost 6 bases and J lost 1, with 13 bases in between. Germline V gene data show CDR1 as MNHNS and CDR2 as SASEGT. The CDR3 coding sequence is TGTGCCAGCAGGAGGGGCGGGCCTTCCTACGAGCAGTACTTC. Its protein is CASRRGGPSYEQYF.

This chain connects TRBV15 to TRBJ1-2; D is unclear. Per germline, CDR1 LNHNV and CDR2 YYDKDF (reference sequence). V lost 5 bases to trimming and J lost 7 bases, with 14 bases between them. The CDR3 extends over 13 amino acids. The CDR3 sequence is CATSPRLRRGYTF. As DNA, the CDR3 is TGTGCCACCAGCCCCAGGCTTCGACGTGGCTACACCTTC.

With respect to this clonotype: A single base separates this from a much larger clone, so it may be a read error. The chain joins TRBV9 to TRBJ2-6; 7 bases align to TRBD1. Germline CDR1 is SGDLS and CDR2 is YYNGEE. With V trimmed by 4 bases and J by 0 bases, 10 bases remained unmatched. The CDR3 is 18 amino acids. CDR3 DNA: TGTGCCAGCAGCCGGATACAGGGGCACTTCTCTGGGGCCAACGTCCTGACTTTC. Its protein is CASSRIQGHFSGANVLTF.

This clonotype was found many times. This chain connects TRBV2 to TRBJ2-7, with a weak D call TRBD1 (6 bases). CDR1 and CDR2 from the germline V gene are SNHLY and FYNNEI. The CDR3 is 10 residues long. Trimming cost V 4 bases and J 12 bases, with 10 bases left between them. DNA of the CDR3: TGTGCCAGCAGTGCCACAGGGTCGTACTTC. Translated: CASSATGSYF.

The chain is built from TRBV29-1 and TRBJ1-4; D call uncertain. The CDR3 runs 13 residues. V lost 6 bases to trimming and J lost 7 bases, with 15 bases between them. Per germline, CDR1 SQVTM and CDR2 ANQGSEA. The CDR3 DNA is TGCAGCGTCGTGACCCCAGGAGGTGAAAAACTGTTTTTT. Its protein product is CSVVTPGGEKLFF.